This TCR beta chain appears in the sequencing data of a study of cytomegalovirus exposure and HLA in healthy donors. Turning to the study itself: Around 81% of roughly 400 genotyped donors fell in the Caucasian-associated ancestry cluster. Study-level results: Analyzed later, association rates of TCRs varied across HLA loci, with DRB1 most and HLA-C fewest. Earlier analysis found most TCR beta V segments productive about 87% or about 30% of the time.

Germline V gene data show CDR1 as ENHRY and CDR2 as SYGVKD. The CDR3 extends over 13 amino acids. V lost 5 bases and J lost 4, with 11 bases in between. With 60 Vbeta and 13 Jbeta primers, the PCR was carried out. The method was immunoSEQ multiplex PCR; TCRdb's version includes in-frame clones alone and lacks a portion of them. The sample contains 160,000 or so clones, 70% to 80% of which appear only once. As regards this clone: The antigen remains undetermined.

This clonotype originated in a male donor in good health and CMV-seronegative. This chain links TRBV10-3 with TRBJ1-2; D possibly corresponds to TRBD1 (6 bases). The sequencing input was PBMCs. The chain's CDR3 is CAISMDRGYGYTF. CDR3 sequence (DNA): TGTGCCATCAGTATGGACAGAGGCTATGGCTACACCTTC.